A selection of T cell receptor beta chains follows, all from one sample in a study of T cell clones after liver transplantation. The method was immunoSEQ multiplex PCR; TCRdb's version includes in-frame clones alone and lacks a portion of them. The table records tens of thousands of clones, around 94% of them present only once. Sequencing was performed on CD8+ T cells from blood, taken 12 months after liver transplant. Receptor source: a human patient who received a liver transplant. Some T cells may be provided by the graft donor. Each CDR3 is given with its conserved first and last residue. Fields, in order: clone size, V gene, J gene, D gene, CDR3 protein, CDR3 DNA. A D gene is named only where the DNA matches it firmly. Size is stated for part of the rows, as once, few or many counts, or as a class when the clone is expanded.

clone_size: .; v_call: TRBV11-3; j_call: TRBJ2-4; d_call: .; cdr3_aa: CASRGQSKNIQYF; cdr3_nt: TGTGCCAGCAGGGGACAATCCAAAAACATTCAGTACTTC
clone_size: .; v_call: TRBV27; j_call: TRBJ2-1; d_call: TRBD2; cdr3_aa: CASSSRGGRYNEQFF; cdr3_nt: TGTGCCAGCAGTTCCCGGGGCGGGAGGTACAATGAGCAGTTCTTC
clone_size: .; v_call: TRBV27; j_call: TRBJ1-1; d_call: .; cdr3_aa: CASTRAGEGTEAFF; cdr3_nt: TGTGCCAGCACCAGGGCAGGGGAGGGCACTGAAGCTTTCTTT
clone_size: few; v_call: TRBV13; j_call: TRBJ1-1; d_call: .; cdr3_aa: CASSLGSTEAFF; cdr3_nt: TGTGCCAGCAGCTTAGGGTCCACTGAAGCTTTCTTT
clone_size: .; v_call: TRBV5-6; j_call: TRBJ2-5; d_call: TRBD2; cdr3_aa: CASSWGTSGGHQETQYF; cdr3_nt: TGTGCCAGCAGCTGGGGGACTAGCGGGGGCCACCAAGAGACCCAGTACTTC
clone_size: .; v_call: TRBV4-1; j_call: TRBJ2-5; d_call: .; cdr3_aa: CASSRSDSVTTQETQYF; cdr3_nt: TGCGCCAGCAGCCGAAGTGATAGTGTAACTACTCAAGAGACCCAGTACTTC
clone_size: .; v_call: TRBV7-9; j_call: TRBJ2-7; d_call: TRBD2; cdr3_aa: CASSAGSGPTGRYEQYF; cdr3_nt: TGTGCCAGCAGTGCGGGTAGCGGCCCCACCGGGAGGTACGAGCAGTACTTC
clone_size: .; v_call: TRBV27; j_call: TRBJ1-5; d_call: .; cdr3_aa: CASSPSGDQPQHF; cdr3_nt: TGTGCCAGCAGCCCCAGCGGGGATCAGCCCCAGCATTTT
clone_size: .; v_call: TRBV27; j_call: TRBJ2-5; d_call: TRBD1; cdr3_aa: CASRPTGRQETQYF; cdr3_nt: TGTGCCAGCCGACCGACAGGGCGCCAAGAGACCCAGTACTTC
clone_size: .; v_call: TRBV7-9; j_call: TRBJ2-7; d_call: .; cdr3_aa: CASSVTVPPYEQYF; cdr3_nt: TGTGCCAGCAGCGTGACAGTCCCTCCCTACGAGCAGTACTTC
clone_size: .; v_call: TRBV9; j_call: TRBJ1-1; d_call: TRBD1; cdr3_aa: CASSEPGTGGGTEAFF; cdr3_nt: TGTGCCAGCAGCGAACCCGGGACAGGGGGAGGAACTGAAGCTTTCTTT
clone_size: .; v_call: TRBV28; j_call: TRBJ2-1; d_call: TRBD1; cdr3_aa: CASSLQDRVYNEQFF; cdr3_nt: TGTGCCAGCAGTTTACAGGACAGGGTCTACAATGAGCAGTTCTTC
clone_size: .; v_call: TRBV28; j_call: TRBJ2-5; d_call: TRBD2; cdr3_aa: CASSPSGTSGQETQYF; cdr3_nt: TGTGCCAGCAGCCCTAGTGGGACTAGCGGTCAAGAGACCCAGTACTTC
clone_size: .; v_call: TRBV23-1; j_call: TRBJ1-5; d_call: TRBD1; cdr3_aa: CASCYFRQGARQPQHF; cdr3_nt: TGCGCCAGCTGTTATTTTCGGCAGGGGGCTAGGCAGCCCCAGCATTTT
clone_size: .; v_call: TRBV30; j_call: TRBJ1-2; d_call: .; cdr3_aa: CAWSVLEEEDYGYTF; cdr3_nt: TGTGCCTGGAGTGTACTGGAGGAAGAGGACTATGGCTACACCTTC
clone_size: .; v_call: TRBV2; j_call: TRBJ2-2; d_call: .; cdr3_aa: CAIVRVPNTGELFF; cdr3_nt: TGTGCCATCGTACGGGTGCCGAACACCGGGGAGCTGTTTTTT
clone_size: .; v_call: TRBV27; j_call: TRBJ1-2; d_call: TRBD1; cdr3_aa: CASSFGIDPGGYGYTF; cdr3_nt: TGTGCCAGCAGTTTCGGAATTGACCCAGGGGGCTATGGCTACACCTTC
clone_size: .; v_call: TRBV27; j_call: TRBJ2-3; d_call: TRBD2; cdr3_aa: CASSGLAGGEDTQYF; cdr3_nt: TGTGCCAGCAGCGGACTAGCGGGAGGCGAAGATACGCAGTATTTT
clone_size: .; v_call: TRBV11-2; j_call: TRBJ2-2; d_call: .; cdr3_aa: CASSLSGVTGELFF; cdr3_nt: TGTGCCAGCAGCTTAAGCGGAGTCACCGGGGAGCTGTTTTTT
clone_size: once; v_call: TRBV23-1; j_call: TRBJ1-5; d_call: .; cdr3_aa: CASSRPPPGRKPQHF; cdr3_nt: TGCGCCAGCAGTCGCCCCCCGCCCGGAAGAAAGCCCCAGCATTTT
clone_size: .; v_call: TRBV11-2; j_call: TRBJ2-6; d_call: .; cdr3_aa: CASSLEVSGGQPAF; cdr3_nt: TGTGCCAGCAGCTTAGAAGTCTCCGGGGGACAGCCGGCTTTC
clone_size: .; v_call: TRBV16; j_call: TRBJ1-1; d_call: TRBD1; cdr3_aa: CASSRPGQMNTEAFF; cdr3_nt: TGTGCCAGCAGCCGCCCGGGACAGATGAACACTGAAGCTTTCTTT
clone_size: .; v_call: TRBV7-2; j_call: TRBJ2-7; d_call: .; cdr3_aa: CASSPARSSYEQYF; cdr3_nt: TGTGCCAGCAGCCCGGCAAGGAGCTCCTACGAGCAGTACTTC
clone_size: .; v_call: TRBV7-9; j_call: TRBJ2-7; d_call: TRBD2; cdr3_aa: CASSNPGTTSYEQYF; cdr3_nt: TGTGCCAGCAGCAACCCCGGGACTACGTCCTACGAGCAGTACTTC